This T cell receptor (beta chain) was identified in a study of tumor T cells in aggressive B-cell lymphoma. V was clipped by 0 bases and J by 9 bases; unmatched bases: 9. Germline assignment: CDR1 LNHNV and CDR2 YYDKDF (reference sequence). The CDR3 runs to 17 residues. Profiled with immunoSEQ multiplex PCR; TCRdb holds only in-frame clones, not every one. The sample carries several thousand clones, around 91% recorded once. The sequencing input was tumor tissue. This sequence joins TRBV15 and TRBJ2-2; 11 bases match TRBD2. This receptor was taken from an adult with diffuse large B cell lymphoma. This CDR3 reads CATSRDFLAGGRRELFF. CDR3 bases: TGTGCCACCAGCAGAGATTTCCTAGCGGGAGGACGAAGGGAGCTGTTTTTT.